This T cell receptor (beta chain) came from a study of T cell responses to AZD1222 COVID-19 vaccine. Study-wide results and limits: Close to half of spike-specific TCRs reportedly recognize unmutated variant regions. Baseline antibody screening turned up just six seropositive AZD1222 recipients. Spike was spanned by vaccine-associated CD4 TCRs, with dominance at 160-218 and 743-854. Two AZD1222 doses significantly raised spike-specific TCR breadth and depth over controls.

Produced via immunoSEQ multiplex PCR; TCRdb's table is partial and in-frame only. The sample carries about 110,000 clones, more than 70% recorded once. About this clone: The antigen remains unidentified.

The germline gives CDR1 MNHEY, CDR2 SVGAGI. V lost 6 bases to trimming and J lost 6 bases; unmatched junction nucleotides: 14. CDR3 length: 15 residues. This chain links TRBV6-5 with TRBJ2-7, with 7 bases lining up with TRBD1. This receptor was taken from an adult in good health. The sequenced sample was peripheral blood, obtained on day 0 of MenACWY control vaccination. Here the CDR3 reads CASRHPGQPSTEQYF. The CDR3 DNA reads as TGTGCCAGCAGACACCCGGGACAGCCAAGCACCGAGCAGTACTTC.